Listed here are 24 T cell receptor beta chains from one sample, sequenced in a study of human T cells and chemical hapten exposure (dated by TCRdb to the early 2020s). Receptor libraries were prepared by RACE. Instrument on record: NextSeq 500. TCRdb reworked the public reads: Q25 trimming with fastp, MiXCR clone assembly, productive beta chains retained. Entries are consolidated by CDR3 protein sequence, retaining the most common genes and DNA. The sample includes about 82,000 distinct CDR3 sequences, with 9.5% to 14% observed a single time. The leading ten clones occupy 3.7% of the sample. The sample's time point, from its label and the paper: patch test 3, about 24 weeks after DPC sensitization. The intended sense of this specimen's treatment or condition label: therapeutic diphenylcyclopropenone sensitization with weekly scalp DPC. The sample consisted of whole blood, taken in connection with sensitization to the hapten diphenylcyclopropenone (DPC). These receptors came from a woman in her forties or fifties with alopecia areata. Some clones in this sample may be carry-over from other donors' samples.

This clonotype was seen at least ten times. The J gene is TRBJ2-7, the V gene TRBV5-1, with 12 nucleotides matching TRBD1. J was trimmed by 3 bases and V by 2 bases; bases with no gene match: 9. The CDR3 length is 17 residues. The germline V gene has CDR1 SGHRS and CDR2 YFSETQ. The CDR3 DNA sequence: TGCGCCAGCAGCTTAACGGGACAGGGGGCAAATCACTACGAGCAGTACTTC. It encodes CASSLTGQGANHYEQYF. Looking up the rest from reference TRBV5-1 and TRBJ2-7 gives the full variable domain: KAGVTQTPRYLIKTRGQQVTLSCSPISGHRSVSWYQQTPGQGLQFLFEYFSETQRNKGNFPGRFSGRQFSNSRSEMNVSTLELGDSALYLCASSLTGQGANHYEQYFGPGTRLTVT.

This clonotype was picked up a small number of times. The chain couples TRBV4-3 to TRBJ2-1; 13 bases are a match to TRBD2. From germline, CDR1 is LGHNA and CDR2 YSLEER. The CDR3 length is 19 residues. V was pared by 3 bases and J by 4 bases, with 12 bases of the junction left unmatched. The CDR3 here is CASSHGLAGESGGYNEQFF. CDR3 bases: TGCGCCAGCAGCCACGGACTAGCGGGAGAGAGTGGGGGGTACAATGAGCAGTTCTTC.

The CDR3 coding sequence is TGTGCCAGCAGGGGGGACAGGGGACCTAACTATGGCTACACCTTC. Amino acid sequence: CASRGDRGPNYGYTF. This rearrangement joins TRBV6-5 to TRBJ1-2, with 10 bases that match TRBD1. CDR1 is MNHEY, CDR2 SVGAGI, per germline. The CDR3 is 15 residues long. Trimming at V came to 6 bases and at J to 0 bases, leaving 4 bases not matched to a gene.

This clonotype was seen at least ten times. The rearrangement links TRBV19 to TRBJ2-5, with 8 bases lining up with TRBD1. V lost 8 bases to trimming and J lost 3 bases; unmatched junction nucleotides: 5. The CDR3 extends over 13 amino acids. Germline lookup yields CDR1 LNHDA and CDR2 SQIVND (reference sequence). The CDR3 loop reads CASARTGKETQYF. For the CDR3, the DNA is TGTGCCAGTGCCCGGACAGGGAAAGAGACCCAGTACTTC.

This clonotype was found many times. The chain couples TRBV6-1 to TRBJ2-3; 8 nucleotides line up with TRBD2. Germline assignment: CDR1 MNHNS and CDR2 SASEGT. This CDR3 has 14 residues. V was pared by 7 bases and J by 0 bases, with 3 bases of the junction left unmatched. For the CDR3, the DNA is TGTGCCAGCACCGCGGGAGGAAGCACAGATACGCAGTATTTT. It encodes CASTAGGSTDTQYF.

This clonotype has ten or more counts. The rearrangement joins TRBV18 to TRBJ1-2, with 8 bases fitting TRBD1. Germline V lookup: CDR1 KGHSH, CDR2 LQKENI. After removal of 2 bases from V and 3 bases from J, the junction contained 5 bases not matched to a gene. The CDR3 spans 15 residues. The DNA of the CDR3 is TGTGCCAGCTCACCATCTTCAGGGGGCGACTATGGCTACACCTTC. Amino acids: CASSPSSGGDYGYTF.

This clonotype was detected many times. The CDR3 DNA reads as TGCAGTGCCACACCAGGGACAGGGGAACACGAGCAGTACTTC. Its translation: CSATPGTGEHEQYF. The chain combines TRBV20-1 with TRBJ2-7; TRBD1 agrees at 10 bases. Germline V gene sequence: CDR1 DFQATT, CDR2 SNEGSKA (reference sequence). The CDR3 is made up of 14 amino acids. V was pared by 6 bases and J by 5 bases, with 10 bases of the junction left unmatched.

The J gene is TRBJ1-2, the V gene TRBV12-3 or TRBV12-4; D is possibly TRBD1 (6 bases). Trimming removed 2 bases at V and 8 bases at J, with 18 bases between. This CDR3 has 15 amino acids. As DNA, the CDR3 is TGTGCCAGCAGTTTATTAGTAGGGACATTCGACGGCTACACCTTC. Translation: CASSLLVGTFDGYTF.

In its sample, this clonotype was seen many times. The rearrangement joins TRBV9 to TRBJ1-2; D unclear. This CDR3 region has 14 residues. Trimming left V 4 bases short and J 5 bases short, with 15 bases between. In germline, CDR1 is SGDLS, CDR2 YYNGEE. CDR3 nucleotides: TGTGCCAGCAGCTCGGTGGAGGTTCTGTATGGCTACACCTTC. It yields the protein CASSSVEVLYGYTF.

The V call is TRBV20-1, the J call TRBJ2-5; D uncertain. Looked up from germline, CDR1 is DFQATT and CDR2 is SNEGSKA (reference sequence). Trimming stripped 0 bases from V and 1 base from J, with 15 bases between. The CDR3 consists of 16 residues. The CDR3 protein is CSARDSLDHPQETQYF. CDR3 in DNA: TGCAGTGCTAGAGATTCGTTAGACCACCCCCAAGAGACCCAGTACTTC.

This clonotype was seen at least ten times. The chain employs TRBV30 and TRBJ2-1, with 11 bases that match TRBD2. V dropped 3 bases and J dropped 4; count of bases not matched to a gene: 5. This CDR3 has 15 residues. Germline V gene sequence: CDR1 GTSNPN, CDR2 SVGIG (reference sequence). The CDR3 here is CAWRAGTSGYNEQFF. Here the CDR3 DNA reads TGTGCCTGGAGGGCCGGGACTAGCGGATACAATGAGCAGTTCTTC.

This clonotype was counted many times. This chain uses TRBV19 with TRBJ2-2; a possible D gene is TRBD2 (7 bases). Germline V lookup: CDR1 LNHDA, CDR2 SQIVND (reference sequence). The V end was cut by 7 bases, the J end by 3 bases, with 18 bases between. The CDR3 extends over 16 amino acids. The CDR3 here is CASTPARGADTGELFF. CDR3 bases: TGTGCCAGTACCCCTGCACGGGGGGCGGACACCGGGGAGCTGTTTTTT.

The chain combines TRBV7-9 with TRBJ1-2; the D gene is possibly TRBD1 (6 bases). With 1 base removed from V and 2 bases from J, the gap between germline ends came to 8 bases. Germline V gives CDR1 SEHNR, CDR2 FQNEAQ (reference sequence). The CDR3 is 14 amino acids. CDR3 in amino acids: CASSLGTDNYGYTF. The DNA of the CDR3 is TGTGCCAGCAGCTTAGGGACAGACAACTATGGCTACACCTTC.

The table lists this clonotype with many counts. This sequence joins TRBV24-1 and TRBJ2-3; D is unresolved. CDR3 size: 14 residues. Germline V gene sequence: CDR1 KGHDR, CDR2 SFDVKD. Trimming cost V 0 bases and J 3 bases, with 6 bases left between them. The CDR3 protein is CATSDLPGTDTQYF. The CDR3 DNA follows: TGTGCCACCAGTGATTTGCCTGGGACAGATACGCAGTATTTT.

At least ten counts were recorded for this clonotype. The chain has TRBV7-3 and TRBJ1-5; D gene unclear. Germline V CDR1 and CDR2: SGHTA, FQGTGA. The V gene lost 2 bases and the J gene lost 4 bases, with 9 bases spanning the gap. CDR3 size: 14 residues. The CDR3 DNA reads TGTGCCAGCAGCTTAGAGGGTGGAAATCAGCCCCAGCATTTT. The encoded protein is CASSLEGGNQPQHF. The entire variable domain, with the rest obtained from reference TRBV7-3 and TRBJ1-5, is as follows: GAGVSQTPSNKVTEKGKYVELRCDPISGHTALYWYRQSLGQGPEFLIYFQGTGAADDSGLPNDRFFAVRPEGSVSTLKIQRTERGDSAVYLCASSLEGGNQPQHFGDGTRLSIL.

This clonotype was seen repeatedly, ten times or more. The chain uses TRBV10-3 and TRBJ1-1; D possibly corresponds to TRBD1 (6 bases). The germline V gene has CDR1 ENHRY and CDR2 SYGVKD. The CDR3 covers 14 residues. The V end was cut by 2 bases, the J end by 1 base, with 8 bases between. The DNA of the CDR3 is TGTGCCATCAGTGAGCCGGGACAGAACACTGAAGCTTTCTTT. Protein product: CAISEPGQNTEAFF.

This clonotype was seen more than once but under ten times. J is TRBJ2-5 and V is TRBV5-1, with D possibly matching TRBD1 (6 bases). Trimming took off 4 bases at V and 5 bases at J, with 12 bases between the two ends. CDR1 and CDR2 (germline): SGHRS, YFSETQ. The length of the CDR3 is 13 residues. The CDR3 loop reads CASSRQELETQYF. The CDR3 DNA is TGCGCCAGCAGCAGACAGGAGTTGGAGACCCAGTACTTC.

This clonotype was detected only once. This sequence joins TRBV6-6 and TRBJ1-2; a weak D match, TRBD1 (6 bases). Germline CDR1 and CDR2: MNHNY and SVGAGI (reference sequence). The CDR3 consists of 15 residues. The V and J ends lost 4 bases and 8 bases respectively, with 20 bases between them. The CDR3 nucleotides read TGTGCCAGCAGTTCCAACTCGGGGGGCGCGGGCGGCTACACCTTC. It is translated as CASSSNSGGAGGYTF.

This clonotype was seen more than once but under ten times. The chain links TRBV28 to TRBJ2-3; D remains unclear. CDR1 and CDR2 (germline): MDHEN, SYDVKM. V was cut by 6 bases and J by 0 bases, with 4 bases left in between. The length of the CDR3 is 12 residues. CDR3 DNA: TGTGCCAGCAGGGCGAGCACAGATACGCAGTATTTT. Residues: CASRASTDTQYF.

This clonotype was recorded at least ten times. The chain has TRBV12-3 or TRBV12-4 and TRBJ2-4; D uncertain. The V end lost 4 bases, the J end lost 9 bases, and 16 bases lay between the germline ends. The CDR3 consists of 14 residues. Here the CDR3 reads CASSSIGPQAIQYF. The CDR3 DNA sequence: TGTGCCAGCAGTTCTATCGGACCCCAGGCCATTCAGTACTTC.

Only a few counts were recorded for this clonotype. A read error may be the cause here, since a much bigger clone is one base away. Because it lacks the conserved phenylalanine or tryptophan at the end, this CDR3 is likely a read error. The rearrangement uses TRBV3-1 and TRBJ2-5; 9 bases are a match to TRBD2. The V and J ends lost 3 bases and 4 bases, in that order; junction bases with no gene match: 3. CDR3 length: 14 amino acids. The germline CDR1 and CDR2 sequences are LGHDT and YNNKEL (reference sequence). CDR3: CASSHGSGRETQYI. Here the CDR3 DNA reads TGTGCCAGCAGCCATGGTAGCGGGAGAGAGACCCAGTACATC.

This clonotype has more than one count but fewer than ten. This chain joins TRBV25-1 and TRBJ2-5, with 10 bases matching TRBD2. Trimming removed 1 base from V and 2 bases from J; junction bases left unmatched: 4. The CDR3 runs 16 residues. Germline V gene lookup returns CDR1 MGHDK and CDR2 SYGVNS. CDR3 coding DNA: TGTGCCAGCAGTGAATTCGGACTAGCGGCTCAAGAGACCCAGTACTTC. This codes for CASSEFGLAAQETQYF.

For this clonotype: One base away lies a much larger clone, so this may be a sequencing read error. V is TRBV29-1 and J is TRBJ2-3, with TRBD1 matching over 9 bases. The V gene's germline CDR1 is SQVTM and CDR2 ANQGSEA. Unmatched junction bases numbered 7, after V lost 6 bases and J lost 9 bases. CDR3 length: 12 amino acids. This CDR3 is CSVVRQGETQYF. CDR3 bases: TGCAGCGTCGTAAGACAGGGGGAAACGCAGTATTTT.

There are a few counts of this clonotype. The gene calls are TRBV12-3 or TRBV12-4 and TRBJ2-6; D gene unclear. The V end was cut by 6 bases, the J end by 0 bases, with 3 bases between. The CDR3 is 13 residues long. CDR3 DNA: TGTGCCAGCAGGGACTCTGGGGCCAACGTCCTGACTTTC. Amino acid sequence: CASRDSGANVLTF.